What follows describes a single T cell receptor beta chain. This sample is part of a study of T cell changes during pregnancy in multiple sclerosis. Generated by immunoSEQ multiplex PCR, the TCRdb table keeps only in-frame clones and is missing some. This sample yields tens of thousands of clones, of which roughly 85% are seen a single time; under 0.95% belongs to the top ten. The source material was CD4+ T cells from peripheral blood mononuclear cells, sampled after pregnancy. The TCR was taken from a female donor with multiple sclerosis, enrolled in a pregnancy study.

CDR3 region: CASTTGGNSGANVLTF. The CDR3 region has the DNA TGTGCCAGCACTACCGGGGGGAACTCTGGGGCCAACGTCCTGACTTTC. This chain joins TRBV7-9 and TRBJ2-6; 7 nucleotides align to TRBD2. The CDR3 is 16 residues long. CDR1 is SEHNR, CDR2 FQNEAQ, per germline (reference sequence). Trimming cost V 7 bases and J 0 bases; bases outside gene matches: 6.